Listed below are T cell receptor beta chains from one sample, sequenced in a study of cytomegalovirus exposure and HLA in healthy donors. The protocol was immunoSEQ multiplex PCR, while the TCRdb copy is restricted to in-frame clones and leaves out a portion. This sample has roughly 150,000 clones, with 81% found just once. Sequencing was performed on PBMCs. These receptors all stem from a man aged 45-65 years in good health and CMV-seropositive. The CDR3 runs from the conserved cysteine through the conserved F or W. Each record gives: clone size, D gene, V gene, J gene, CDR3 DNA, CDR3 protein. A D gene is named only where the DNA matches it firmly. The listing skips clone size in some rows; elsewhere it reads once, few, many or a size class.

>few|TRBD1|TRBV10-3|TRBJ2-7
TGTGCCATCAGTGAGCCAGACAGGGGGCCGCTCGAGCAGTACTTC
CAISEPDRGPLEQYF
>few|.|TRBV29-1|TRBJ1-2
TGCAGCGTTGAAGGACAGATATATGGCTACACCTTC
CSVEGQIYGYTF
>.|TRBD2|TRBV4-3|TRBJ2-2
TGCGCCAGCAGCCAAGATGCGGGGGACTACACCGGGGAGCTGTTTTTT
CASSQDAGDYTGELFF
>.|.|TRBV7-9|TRBJ2-1
TGTGCCAGCAGCACGAGGGTGGGGATCGGACACAATGAGCAGTTCTTC
CASSTRVGIGHNEQFF
>.|.|TRBV6-5|TRBJ2-7
TGTGCCAGCAGAGGGGGGGTTCGGTACGAGCAGTACTTC
CASRGGVRYEQYF
>few|.|TRBV30|TRBJ2-3
TGTGCCCAACGGTTAGCGGAGACCCCTGCAGATACGCAGTATTTT
CAQRLAETPADTQYF
>few|.|TRBV7-3|TRBJ2-3
TGTGCCAGCAGCTCTAGCACAGATACGCAGTATTTT
CASSSSTDTQYF
>.|TRBD1|TRBV2|TRBJ1-5
TGTGCCAGCAGTGGTCAGGGGGCCGGCAATCAGCCCCAGCATTTT
CASSGQGAGNQPQHF
>.|.|TRBV13|TRBJ1-4
TGTGCCAGTGCACTCAGGGAAGAGAATGAAAAACTGTTTTTT
CASALREENEKLFF
>.|.|TRBV5-1|TRBJ1-4
TGCGCCAGCAGCTTAGACAGAGCAACTAATGAAAAACTGTTTTTT
CASSLDRATNEKLFF
>.|.|TRBV6-1|TRBJ2-7
TGTGCCAGCACGGAAGGGACAGCGGGTAGGGAGCAGTACTTC
CASTEGTAGREQYF
>once|.|TRBV30|TRBJ1-2
TGTGCCTGGAGCTTACAAGTTGATGGCTACACCTTC
CAWSLQVDGYTF
>.|TRBD2|TRBV11-2|TRBJ2-1
TGTGCCAGCAGCTTTTCTAGCGGGGGGTCGAATGAGCAGTTCTTC
CASSFSSGGSNEQFF
>.|.|TRBV2|TRBJ1-1
TGTGCCAGCAGTGAGTTGACAGCTAACACTGAAGCTTTCTTT
CASSELTANTEAFF
>.|TRBD2|TRBV7-8|TRBJ2-7
TGTGCCAGCAGCTTGTCCGGGAGGGCCTACGAGCAGTACTTC
CASSLSGRAYEQYF
>few|TRBD2|TRBV28|TRBJ2-7
TGTGCCAGCGCCCAGGGGACTAGCGGGAGTCACGAGCAGTACTTC
CASAQGTSGSHEQYF
>.|.|TRBV21-1|TRBJ2-7
TGTGCCAGCCCCCCGGGGACAGGGACGTATGGGTCCTACGAGCAGTACTTC
CASPPGTGTYGSYEQYF
>.|.|TRBV6-5|TRBJ1-2
TGTGCCAGCAGACCTGAACAGGGTACTGGCTACACCTTC
CASRPEQGTGYTF
>.|TRBD1|TRBV11-2|TRBJ2-5
TGTGCCAGCAGCCAAATAGGGACAGGGCAAGAGACCCAGTACTTC
CASSQIGTGQETQYF
>.|.|TRBV5-1|TRBJ2-1
TGCGCCAGCAGCGCCTTAGCCGGGGGGCAATACAATGAGCAGTTCTTC
CASSALAGGQYNEQFF
>.|.|TRBV27|TRBJ2-7
TGTGCCAGCAGTTTATCGCGGAGCTTGGCCTACGAGCAGTACTTC
CASSLSRSLAYEQYF
>.|.|TRBV27|TRBJ2-1
TGCGCCAGCACCGAACTAGGAAACAATGAGCAGTTCTTC
CASTELGNNEQFF
>once|.|TRBV18|TRBJ1-2
TGTGCCAGCTCACCACTTCAGGCTAACTATGGCTACACCTTC
CASSPLQANYGYTF
>.|.|TRBV6-1|TRBJ2-3
TGTGCCAGCATGAGGGCAGACACAGATACGCAGTATTTT
CASMRADTDTQYF
>.|.|TRBV18|TRBJ2-1
TGTGCCAGCTCACCAGTGGGCGGGGAGGACTACAATGAGCAGTTCTTC
CASSPVGGEDYNEQFF
>.|.|TRBV28|TRBJ1-1
TGTGCCAGCAGTTTATTAGAGAAACCAGCTTTCTTT
CASSLLEKPAFF
>.|TRBD2|TRBV27|TRBJ2-3
TGTGCCAGCAGTCGATATGGGCGGGAGTCCCTTGGTACGCAGTATTTT
CASSRYGRESLGTQYF
>.|.|TRBV6-6|TRBJ1-3
TGTGCCAGCAGTTACGGGGGCGAAGGGTGGAGTAACACCATATATTTT
CASSYGGEGWSNTIYF
>.|.|TRBV18|TRBJ1-4
TGTGCCAGCTCACCACGCAGTGCAACTAATGAAAAACTGTTTTTT
CASSPRSATNEKLFF
>few|.|TRBV7-9|TRBJ2-7
TGTGCCAGCAGCTTAGGGGCGACAGGTACGGACGAGCAGTACTTC
CASSLGATGTDEQYF
>.|.|TRBV7-2|TRBJ2-1
TGTGCCAGCAGCTTAGACGCGTCTTCCTACAATGAGCAGTTCTTC
CASSLDASSYNEQFF
>.|.|TRBV30|TRBJ1-2
TGTGCCTGGAGTTCCAGGGAAGGAGATGGCTACACCTTC
CAWSSREGDGYTF
>once|TRBD1|TRBV5-1|TRBJ2-5
TGCGCCAGCAGCCACGGGACAGGGGAAGAGACCCAGTACTTC
CASSHGTGEETQYF
>.|.|TRBV28|TRBJ1-2
TGTGCCAGCAGTTTGGGAGGGGTAAACTATGGCTACACCTTC
CASSLGGVNYGYTF
>.|TRBD2|TRBV6-6|TRBJ2-3
TGTGCCAGCAGCAGGACTAGCGGGAGAGGCACAGATACGCAGTATTTT
CASSRTSGRGTDTQYF
>.|.|TRBV28|TRBJ1-3
TGTGCCAGCAGTGGGACACCAGGGTCTGGAAACACCATATATTTT
CASSGTPGSGNTIYF
>.|.|TRBV19|TRBJ1-1
TGTGCCAGTACCTGGGGAGGGAACACTGAAGCTTTCTTT
CASTWGGNTEAFF